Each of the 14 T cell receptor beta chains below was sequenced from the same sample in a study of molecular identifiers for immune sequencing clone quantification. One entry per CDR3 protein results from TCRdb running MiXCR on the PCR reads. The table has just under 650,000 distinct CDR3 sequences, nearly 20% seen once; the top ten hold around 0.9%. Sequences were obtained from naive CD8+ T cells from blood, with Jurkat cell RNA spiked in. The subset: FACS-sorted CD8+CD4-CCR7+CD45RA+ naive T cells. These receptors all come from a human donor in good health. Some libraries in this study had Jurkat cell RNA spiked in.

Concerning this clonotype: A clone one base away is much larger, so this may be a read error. The CDR3 protein is CAGSPGQGLTEAFF. The CDR3 bases are TGCGCCGGCAGCCCGGGACAGGGACTGACTGAAGCTTTCTTT. The chain carries TRBV5-1 and TRBJ1-1; 9 bases match TRBD1. Germline V gene data show CDR1 as SGHRS and CDR2 as YFSETQ. The CDR3 is made up of 14 amino acids.

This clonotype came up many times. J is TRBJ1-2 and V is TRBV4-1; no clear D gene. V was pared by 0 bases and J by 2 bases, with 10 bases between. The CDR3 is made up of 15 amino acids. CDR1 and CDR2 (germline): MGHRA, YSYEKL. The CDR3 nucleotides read TGCGCCAGCAGCCAAGATCAGTCAGAGAACTATGGCTACACCTTC. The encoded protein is CASSQDQSENYGYTF.

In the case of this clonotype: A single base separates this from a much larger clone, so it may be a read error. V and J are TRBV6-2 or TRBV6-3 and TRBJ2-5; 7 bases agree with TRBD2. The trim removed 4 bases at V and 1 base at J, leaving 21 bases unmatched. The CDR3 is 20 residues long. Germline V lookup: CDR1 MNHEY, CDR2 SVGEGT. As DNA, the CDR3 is TGTGCCAGCAGTTTGCCTCAGAGGTCTAAGGGTCTAGCGGCCCAAGAGACCCAGTACTTC. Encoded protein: CASSLPQRSKGLAAQETQYF.

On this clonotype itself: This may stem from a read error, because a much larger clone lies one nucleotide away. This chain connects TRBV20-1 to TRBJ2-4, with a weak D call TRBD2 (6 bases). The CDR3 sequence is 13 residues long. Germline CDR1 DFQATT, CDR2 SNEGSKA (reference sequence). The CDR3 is CGASWLAKNIQYF. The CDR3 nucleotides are TGCGGTGCTAGTTGGCTAGCGAAAAACATTCAGTACTTC.

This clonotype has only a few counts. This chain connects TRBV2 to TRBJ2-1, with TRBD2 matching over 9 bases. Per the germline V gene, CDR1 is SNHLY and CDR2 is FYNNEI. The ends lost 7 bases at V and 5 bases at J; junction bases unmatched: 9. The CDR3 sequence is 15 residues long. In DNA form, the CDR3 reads TGTGCCAGCACCTACAGCGGGGGGTTCGACAATGAGCAGTTCTTC. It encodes CASTYSGGFDNEQFF.

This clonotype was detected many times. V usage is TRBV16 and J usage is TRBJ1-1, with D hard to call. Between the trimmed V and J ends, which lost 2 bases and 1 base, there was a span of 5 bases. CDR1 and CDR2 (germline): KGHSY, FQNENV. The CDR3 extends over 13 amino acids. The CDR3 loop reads CASSQAKNTEAFF. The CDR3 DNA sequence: TGTGCCAGCAGCCAAGCCAAGAACACTGAAGCTTTCTTT.

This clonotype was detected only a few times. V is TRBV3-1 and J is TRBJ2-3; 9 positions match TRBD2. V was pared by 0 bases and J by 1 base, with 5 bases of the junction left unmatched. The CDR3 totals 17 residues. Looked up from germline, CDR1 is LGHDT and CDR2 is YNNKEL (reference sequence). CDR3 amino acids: CASSQDRGTSRTDTQYF. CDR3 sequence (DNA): TGTGCCAGCAGCCAAGATAGGGGGACTAGCCGCACAGATACGCAGTATTTT.

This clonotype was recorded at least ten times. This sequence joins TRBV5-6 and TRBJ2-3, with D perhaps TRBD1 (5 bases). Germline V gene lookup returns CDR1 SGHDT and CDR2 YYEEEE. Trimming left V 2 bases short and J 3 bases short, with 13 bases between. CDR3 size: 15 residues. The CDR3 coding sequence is TGTGCCAGCAGCTTCTCACAGGATATGACAGATACGCAGTATTTT. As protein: CASSFSQDMTDTQYF.

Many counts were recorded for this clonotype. CDR3 nucleotides: TGCGCCAGCAGCCAAGATCGGACAGAACCTAACTATGGCTACACCTTC. The encoded protein is CASSQDRTEPNYGYTF. This chain uses TRBV4-1 with TRBJ1-2; a weak D match, TRBD1 (6 bases). The CDR3 loop spans 16 amino acids. CDR1 and CDR2 from the germline V gene are MGHRA and YSYEKL. Trimming took off 0 bases at V and 0 bases at J, with 11 bases between the two ends.

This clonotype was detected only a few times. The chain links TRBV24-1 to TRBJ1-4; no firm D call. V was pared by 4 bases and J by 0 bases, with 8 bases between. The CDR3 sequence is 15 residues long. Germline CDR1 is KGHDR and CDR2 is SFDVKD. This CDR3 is CATSDGSTTNEKLFF. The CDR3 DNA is TGTGCCACCAGTGACGGGAGTACAACTAATGAAAAACTGTTTTTT.

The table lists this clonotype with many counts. The chain's CDR3 is CAWSEQDTQYF. The CDR3 bases are TGTGCCTGGAGTGAACAAGATACGCAGTATTTT. The V gene is TRBV30, the J gene TRBJ2-3; D is undetermined. The germline gives CDR1 GTSNPN, CDR2 SVGIG (reference sequence). V gave up 1 base and J gave up 5 bases, with 4 bases separating them. This CDR3 contains 11 residues.

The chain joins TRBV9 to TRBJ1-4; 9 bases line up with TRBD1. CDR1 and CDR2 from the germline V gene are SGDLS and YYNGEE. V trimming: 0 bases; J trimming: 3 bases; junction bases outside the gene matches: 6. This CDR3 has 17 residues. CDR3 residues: CASSVAGTGSANEKLFF. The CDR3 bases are TGTGCCAGCAGCGTAGCCGGGACAGGGTCTGCTAATGAAAAACTGTTTTTT. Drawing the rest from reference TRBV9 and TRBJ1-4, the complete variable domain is DSGVTQTPKHLITATGQRVTLRCSPRSGDLSVYWYQQSLDQGLQFLIQYYNGEERAKGNILERFSAQQFPDLHSELNLSSLELGDSALYFCASSVAGTGSANEKLFFGSGTQLSVL.

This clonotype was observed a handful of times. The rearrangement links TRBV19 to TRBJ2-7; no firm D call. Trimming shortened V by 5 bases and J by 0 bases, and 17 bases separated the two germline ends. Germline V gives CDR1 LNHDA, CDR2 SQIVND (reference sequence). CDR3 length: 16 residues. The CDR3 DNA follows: TGTGCCAGTAGTGGAACCCTCGGTCTTAGCTCCTACGAGCAGTACTTC. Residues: CASSGTLGLSSYEQYF. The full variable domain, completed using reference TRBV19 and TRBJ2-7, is DGGITQSPKYLFRKEGQNVTLSCEQNLNHDAMYWYRQDPGQGLRLIYYSQIVNDFQKGDIAEGYSVSREKKESFPLTVTSAQKNPTAFYLCASSGTLGLSSYEQYFGPGTRLTVT.

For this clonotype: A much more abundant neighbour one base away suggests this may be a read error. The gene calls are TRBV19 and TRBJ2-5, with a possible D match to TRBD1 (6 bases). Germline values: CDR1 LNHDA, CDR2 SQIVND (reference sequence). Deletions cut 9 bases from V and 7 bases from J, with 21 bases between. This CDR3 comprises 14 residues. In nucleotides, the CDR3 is TGTGCCAGCGCTCCACGTCAGGGGCGAGTGACCCAGTACTTC. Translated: CASAPRQGRVTQYF.